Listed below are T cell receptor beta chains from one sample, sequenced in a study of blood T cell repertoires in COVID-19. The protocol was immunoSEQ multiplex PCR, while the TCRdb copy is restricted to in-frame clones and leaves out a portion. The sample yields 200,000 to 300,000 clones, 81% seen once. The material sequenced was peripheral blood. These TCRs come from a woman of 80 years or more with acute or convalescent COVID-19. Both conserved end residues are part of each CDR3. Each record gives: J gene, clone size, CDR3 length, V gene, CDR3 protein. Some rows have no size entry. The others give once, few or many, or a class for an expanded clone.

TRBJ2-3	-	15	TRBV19	CASSPDRVSTDTQYF
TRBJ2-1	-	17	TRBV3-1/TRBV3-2	CASSQAPGTRTYNEQFF
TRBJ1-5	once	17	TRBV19	CASSSPGKVGDNQPQHF
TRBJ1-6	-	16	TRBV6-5	CASSYTSGTAGSPLHF
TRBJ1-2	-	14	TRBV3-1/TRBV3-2	CASSQQTGIYGYTF
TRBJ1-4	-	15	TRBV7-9	CASSLAQGFNEKLFF
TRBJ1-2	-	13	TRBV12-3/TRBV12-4	CASSSGAGYGYTF
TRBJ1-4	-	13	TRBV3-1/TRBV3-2	CASSQVTGGQIFF
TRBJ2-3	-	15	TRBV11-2	CASSLGDRDSDTQYF
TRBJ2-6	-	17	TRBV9	CASSVAGGASGANVLTF
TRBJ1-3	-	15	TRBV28	CASRGGASSGNTIYF
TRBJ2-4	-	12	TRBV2	CASSDPGLIGYF
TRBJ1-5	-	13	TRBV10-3	CAISPEGNQPQHF
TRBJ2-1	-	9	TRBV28	CASGSLMFF